This record concerns one TCR beta chain sequence. In its sample, this clonotype was seen a few times. Which antigen it targets is not known. The record has no base qualities; no much larger clone is one base away. The CDR3 measures 15 amino acids from cysteine to phenylalanine. This entry keeps only the CDR3 DNA: 45 bases, framed from base 1. Unmatched junction bases come to 9, with V trimmed by 7 bases and J by 3 bases. The germline V gene (reference sequence) provides CDR1 SEHNR and CDR2 FQNEAQ. Stable Graves' hyperthyroidism was defined as the absence of progression to ophthalmopathy over 18 months of follow-up. Hyperthyroidism patients were aged 18 to 65 years and newly diagnosed, with disease duration of less than 2 months. Patients with uncontrolled infections, other autoimmune diseases, pregnancy or lactation were excluded. Diagnoses were based on clinical symptoms, serum thyroxine and TRAb, thyroid ultrasound and orbital computed tomography. Ficoll-Paque density gradient centrifugation was used to isolate PBMCs from around 9.1 ml of fresh peripheral blood. Trizol reagent was used to extract total RNA, and RNA quality was then checked on an Agilent 2100 Bioanalyzer.

The data derive from a study of T cells in Graves' hyperthyroidism and ophthalmopathy (dated by TCRdb to between 2017 and 2020). Describing the broader study: Peripheral blood was sampled at the time of initial diagnosis, prior to any treatment. Prospective prediction of ophthalmopathy was tested in an independent validation cohort of about 19 hyperthyroidism patients and 17 patients who later progressed to ophthalmopathy. According to the paper, TCR Vbeta CDR3 sequencing was carried out on more than 120 peripheral blood samples, which came from over 40 ophthalmopathy, fewer than 80 hyperthyroidism and roughly 17 progressor patients. The study also compared thyroid tissue and blood T-cell repertoires from roughly 6 Graves' hyperthyroidism patients. After blood sampling, hyperthyroidism patients were treated with methimazole at a starting dose of 30 mg daily, and ophthalmopathy patients were treated with high-dose intravenous methylprednisolone. TCR V-J signatures able to tell the groups apart were searched for in a discovery cohort of 100 patients, of whom 43 had Graves' ophthalmopathy and roughly 59 had stable Graves' hyperthyroidism. The 95 to 100 discovery patients were randomly divided into training and test sets at a 7:3 ratio. Results the study describes overall, beyond this receptor: Sample size was not statistically predetermined, and blinding of investigators to group allocation was not performed. Ophthalmopathy was separated from stable hyperthyroidism by a 13 V-J signature model, with approximately 89% sensitivity and about 81% specificity obtained in cross-validation and 80%/75% obtained in testing. During validation, the model predicted progression to ophthalmopathy a median of around 7 months ahead of onset, with more than 55% sensitivity and around 73% specificity. Most expanded thyroid clonotypes (frequency above 0.001) were also found in blood, which suggests that blood repertoires may mirror thyroid immune responses.

The TCR beta CDR3 regions were amplified from RNA transcripts. The first round of RT-PCR for the TCR CDR3 was performed with the HTBI primer set and the Qiagen OneStep RT-PCR kit. Libraries were constructed in a second round of multiplex PCR, after which size selection and purification were performed. Libraries were sequenced paired-end with 100 bp reads on an Illumina HiSeq2000. The authors processed their data as follows. SOAPnuke was used to process the raw data, removing reads that contained adapters or uncalled bases, had a mean Phred below 15, or lacked an exact match to the constant primer or identifier. High-quality paired reads were merged with COPE v1.2.5, and unique nucleotide sequences were defined as clonotypes. MiTCR v1.1 was used to align the clonotypes against IMGT TRBV, TRBD and TRBJ reference segments. The analysis was restricted to V-J combinations with a frequency above 0.0001, which together covered about 99% of the repertoires. The TCS score was defined as the ratio of F50 (clonal expansion) to E x V (chaos), calculated using BLOSUM62-based TCRdist between CDR3 peptides within each V-J. Welch's t-statistics and random forest reduced 500 to 650 V-J features to 13, which were used in a naive Bayes classifier (R e1071). The public sequencing data were trimmed at Q25 with fastp and processed into clonotypes with MiXCR by TCRdb, which kept only in-frame beta chains. Each CDR3 protein appears once, grouped with its most common genes and DNA. Here the V and J calls rest on TCRdb's processing, not on the authors' analysis. Present in this sample are 300,000 to 500,000 distinct CDR3 sequences, 15% of which were seen just once. The leading ten clones occupy roughly 33% of the sample.

The sequence derives from a woman aged 25 to 39 with Graves' hyperthyroidism. The specimen was blood. Recombination linked TRBV7-9 to TRBJ2-5; 9 bases in the junction line up with TRBD2. CDR3 protein: CASIPTTSGKETQYF. The DNA sequence is as follows: TGTGCCAGCATCCCGACGACTAGCGGTAAAGAGACCCAGTACTTC.